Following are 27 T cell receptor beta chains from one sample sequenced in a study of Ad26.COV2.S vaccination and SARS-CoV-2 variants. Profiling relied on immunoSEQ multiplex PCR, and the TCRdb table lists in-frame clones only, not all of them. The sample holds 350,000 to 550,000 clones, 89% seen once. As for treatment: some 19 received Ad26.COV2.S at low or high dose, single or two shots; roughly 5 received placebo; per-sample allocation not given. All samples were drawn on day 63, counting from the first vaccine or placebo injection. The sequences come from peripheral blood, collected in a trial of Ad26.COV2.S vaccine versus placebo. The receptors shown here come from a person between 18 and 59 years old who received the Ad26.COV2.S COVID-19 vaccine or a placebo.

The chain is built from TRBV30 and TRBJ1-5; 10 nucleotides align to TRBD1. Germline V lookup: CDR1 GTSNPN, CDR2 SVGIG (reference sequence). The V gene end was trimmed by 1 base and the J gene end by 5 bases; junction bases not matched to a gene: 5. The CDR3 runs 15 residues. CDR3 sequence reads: CAWSAWTGGDQPQHF. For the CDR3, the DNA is TGTGCCTGGAGTGCTTGGACAGGGGGTGATCAGCCCCAGCATTTT. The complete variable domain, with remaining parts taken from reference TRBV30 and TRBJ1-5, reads SQTIHQWPATLVQPVGSPLSLECTVEGTSNPNLYWYRQAAGRGLQLLFYSVGIGQISSEVPQNLSASRPQDRQFILSSKKLLLSDSGFYLCAWSAWTGGDQPQHFGDGTRLSIL.

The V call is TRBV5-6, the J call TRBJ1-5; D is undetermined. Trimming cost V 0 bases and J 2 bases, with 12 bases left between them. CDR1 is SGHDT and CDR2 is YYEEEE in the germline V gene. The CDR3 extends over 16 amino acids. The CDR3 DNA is TGTGCCAGCAGCTTGGGGGCGGGGAGCGGCAATCAGCCCCAGCATTTT. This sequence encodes CASSLGAGSGNQPQHF.

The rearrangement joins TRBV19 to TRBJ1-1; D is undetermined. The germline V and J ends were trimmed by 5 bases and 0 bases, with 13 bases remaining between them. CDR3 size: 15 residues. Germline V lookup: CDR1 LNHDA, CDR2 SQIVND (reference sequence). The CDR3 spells CASSGIFALNTEAFF. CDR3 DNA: TGTGCCAGTAGTGGGATCTTTGCCCTGAACACTGAAGCTTTCTTT.

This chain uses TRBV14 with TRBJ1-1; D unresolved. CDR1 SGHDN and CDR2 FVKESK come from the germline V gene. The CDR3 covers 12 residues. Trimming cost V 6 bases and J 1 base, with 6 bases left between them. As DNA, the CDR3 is TGTGCCAGCAGGGATTGGAACACTGAAGCTTTCTTT. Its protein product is CASRDWNTEAFF.

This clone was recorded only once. CDR3 protein: CASSIRNLVTDTQYF. For the CDR3, the DNA is TGTGCCAGTAGTATCCGCAACCTTGTCACAGATACGCAGTATTTT. The V gene is TRBV19, the J gene TRBJ2-3, with D hard to call. V lost 3 bases, J lost 2 bases, and 12 bases lay in between. There are 15 residues in the CDR3. The germline V gene encodes CDR1 LNHDA and CDR2 SQIVND (reference sequence).

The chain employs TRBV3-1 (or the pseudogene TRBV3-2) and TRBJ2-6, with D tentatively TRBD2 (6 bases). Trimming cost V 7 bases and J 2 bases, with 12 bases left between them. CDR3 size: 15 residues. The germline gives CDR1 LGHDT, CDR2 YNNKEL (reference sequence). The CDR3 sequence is CASTFGGAGANVLTF. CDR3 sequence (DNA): TGTGCCAGCACCTTCGGGGGTGCTGGGGCCAACGTCCTGACTTTC.

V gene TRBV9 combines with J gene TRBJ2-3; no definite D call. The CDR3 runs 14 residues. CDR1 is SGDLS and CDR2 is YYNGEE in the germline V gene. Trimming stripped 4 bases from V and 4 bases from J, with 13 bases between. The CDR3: CASSSSPGADTQYF. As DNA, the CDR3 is TGTGCCAGCAGCTCAAGCCCCGGTGCAGATACGCAGTATTTT.

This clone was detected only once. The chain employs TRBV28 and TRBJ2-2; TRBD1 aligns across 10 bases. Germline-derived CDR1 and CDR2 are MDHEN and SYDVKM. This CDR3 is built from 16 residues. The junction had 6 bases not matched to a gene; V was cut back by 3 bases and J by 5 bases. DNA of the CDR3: TGTGCCAGCAGTTTGCCGGGACAGGGGTTTACCGGGGAGCTGTTTTTT. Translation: CASSLPGQGFTGELFF.

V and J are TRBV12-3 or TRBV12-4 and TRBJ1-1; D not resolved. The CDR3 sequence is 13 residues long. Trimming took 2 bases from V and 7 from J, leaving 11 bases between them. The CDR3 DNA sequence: TGTGCCAGCAGTTTACCCCGCGGAGTTGAAGCTTTCTTT. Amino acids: CASSLPRGVEAFF.

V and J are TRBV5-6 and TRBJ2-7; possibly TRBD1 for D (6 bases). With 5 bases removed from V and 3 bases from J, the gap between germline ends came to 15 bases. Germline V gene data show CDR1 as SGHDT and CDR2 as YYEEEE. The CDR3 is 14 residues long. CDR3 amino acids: CASRSTGYSYEQYV. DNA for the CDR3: TGTGCCAGCAGATCTACAGGGTATAGCTACGAGCAGTACGTC.

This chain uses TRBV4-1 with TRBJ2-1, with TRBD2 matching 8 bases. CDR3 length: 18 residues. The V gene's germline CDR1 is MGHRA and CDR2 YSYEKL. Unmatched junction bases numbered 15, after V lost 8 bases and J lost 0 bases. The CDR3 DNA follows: TGCGCCAGCCGCGCGGGAGGCCTTAGTAGAAACTCCTACAATGAGCAGTTCTTC. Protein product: CASRAGGLSRNSYNEQFF.

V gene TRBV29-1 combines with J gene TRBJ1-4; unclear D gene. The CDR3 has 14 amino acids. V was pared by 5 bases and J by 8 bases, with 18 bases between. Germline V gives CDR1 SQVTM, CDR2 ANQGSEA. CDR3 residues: CSVRFLRAREKLFF. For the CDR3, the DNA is TGCAGCGTTCGATTCTTAAGGGCAAGGGAAAAACTGTTTTTT.

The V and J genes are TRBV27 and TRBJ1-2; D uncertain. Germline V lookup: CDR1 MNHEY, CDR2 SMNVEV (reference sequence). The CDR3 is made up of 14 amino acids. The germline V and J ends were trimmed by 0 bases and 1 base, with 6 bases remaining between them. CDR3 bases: TGTGCCAGCAGTTTATCGGCGGATAACTATGGCTACACCTTC. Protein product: CASSLSADNYGYTF.

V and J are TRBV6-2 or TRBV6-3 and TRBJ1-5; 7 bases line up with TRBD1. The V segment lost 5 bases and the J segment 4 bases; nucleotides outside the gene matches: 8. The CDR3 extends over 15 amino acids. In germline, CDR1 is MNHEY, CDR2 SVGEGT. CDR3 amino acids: CASSPGGRGNQPQHF. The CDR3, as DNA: TGTGCCAGCAGTCCCGGGGGCAGGGGGAATCAGCCCCAGCATTTT.

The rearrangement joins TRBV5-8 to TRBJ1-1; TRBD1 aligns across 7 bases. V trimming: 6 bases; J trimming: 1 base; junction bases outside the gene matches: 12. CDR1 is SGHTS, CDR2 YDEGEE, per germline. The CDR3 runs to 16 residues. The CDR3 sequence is CASNSGTDFSNTEAFF. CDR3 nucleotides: TGTGCCAGCAACTCCGGGACAGATTTTTCGAACACTGAAGCTTTCTTT. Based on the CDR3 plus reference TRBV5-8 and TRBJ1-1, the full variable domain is EAGVTQSPTHLIKTRGQQATLRCSPISGHTSVYWYQQALGLGLQFLLWYDEGEERNRGNFPPRFSGRQFPNYSSELNVNALELEDSALYLCASNSGTDFSNTEAFFGQGTRLTVV.

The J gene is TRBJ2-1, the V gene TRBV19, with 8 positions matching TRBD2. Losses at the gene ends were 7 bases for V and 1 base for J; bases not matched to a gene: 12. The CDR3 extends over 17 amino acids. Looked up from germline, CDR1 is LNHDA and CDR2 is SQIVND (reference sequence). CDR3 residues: CASTGGGRVGSYNEQFF. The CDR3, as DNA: TGTGCCAGTACCGGGGGGGGCAGGGTAGGATCCTACAATGAGCAGTTCTTC.

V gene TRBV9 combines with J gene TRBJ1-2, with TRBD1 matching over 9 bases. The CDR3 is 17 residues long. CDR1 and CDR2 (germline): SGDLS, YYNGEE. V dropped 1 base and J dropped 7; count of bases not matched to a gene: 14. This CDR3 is CASSVNPQGQGAGGYTF. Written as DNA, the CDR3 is TGTGCCAGCAGCGTAAATCCCCAGGGACAGGGTGCGGGTGGCTACACCTTC.

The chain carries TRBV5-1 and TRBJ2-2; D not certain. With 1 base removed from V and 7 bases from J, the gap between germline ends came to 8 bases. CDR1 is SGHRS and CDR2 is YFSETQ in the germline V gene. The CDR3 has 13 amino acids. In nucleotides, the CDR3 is TGCGCCAGCAGCTTGAACCTCATCGGGGAGCTGTTTTTT. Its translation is CASSLNLIGELFF.

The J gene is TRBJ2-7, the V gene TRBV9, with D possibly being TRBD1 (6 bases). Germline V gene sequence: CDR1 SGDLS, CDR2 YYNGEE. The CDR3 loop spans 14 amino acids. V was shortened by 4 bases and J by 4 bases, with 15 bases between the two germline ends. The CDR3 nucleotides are TGTGCCAGCAGCAGGGACGGGCAGGGGTACGAGCAGTACTTC. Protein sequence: CASSRDGQGYEQYF.

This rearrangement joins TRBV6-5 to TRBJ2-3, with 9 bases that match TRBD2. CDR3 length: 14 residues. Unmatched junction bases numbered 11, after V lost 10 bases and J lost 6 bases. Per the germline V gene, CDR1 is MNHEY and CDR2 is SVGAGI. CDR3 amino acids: CAISKGLASDTQYF. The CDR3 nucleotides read TGTGCCATTTCGAAGGGACTAGCTTCGGATACGCAGTATTTT.

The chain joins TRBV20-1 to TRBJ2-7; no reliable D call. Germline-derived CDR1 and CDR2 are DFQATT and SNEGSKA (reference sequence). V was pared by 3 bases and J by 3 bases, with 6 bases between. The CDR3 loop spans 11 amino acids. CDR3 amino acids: CSASPLYEQYF. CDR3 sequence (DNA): TGCAGTGCTAGTCCCCTCTACGAGCAGTACTTC.

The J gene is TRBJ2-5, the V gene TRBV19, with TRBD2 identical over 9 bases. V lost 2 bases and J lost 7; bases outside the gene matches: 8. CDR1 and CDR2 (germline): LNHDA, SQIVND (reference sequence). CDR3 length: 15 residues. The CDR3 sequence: CASSISLAGLGTQYF. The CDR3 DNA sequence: TGTGCCAGTAGTATATCTCTAGCGGGACTTGGGACCCAGTACTTC. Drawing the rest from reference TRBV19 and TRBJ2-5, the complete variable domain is DGGITQSPKYLFRKEGQNVTLSCEQNLNHDAMYWYRQDPGQGLRLIYYSQIVNDFQKGDIAEGYSVSREKKESFPLTVTSAQKNPTAFYLCASSISLAGLGTQYFGPGTRLLVL.

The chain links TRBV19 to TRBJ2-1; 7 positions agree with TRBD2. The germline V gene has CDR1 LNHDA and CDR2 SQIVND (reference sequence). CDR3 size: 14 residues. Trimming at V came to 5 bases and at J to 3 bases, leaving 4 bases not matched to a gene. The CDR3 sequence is CASSLGGSYNEQFF. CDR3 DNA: TGTGCCAGTAGTTTAGGCGGGAGCTACAATGAGCAGTTCTTC.

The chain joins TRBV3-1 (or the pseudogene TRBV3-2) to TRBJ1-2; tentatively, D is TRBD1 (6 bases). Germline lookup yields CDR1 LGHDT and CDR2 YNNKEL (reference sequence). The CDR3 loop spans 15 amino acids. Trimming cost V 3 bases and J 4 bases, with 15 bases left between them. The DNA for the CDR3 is TGTGCCAGCAGCCATTTACCGGGGGCGGGCTATGGCTACACCTTC. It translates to CASSHLPGAGYGYTF.

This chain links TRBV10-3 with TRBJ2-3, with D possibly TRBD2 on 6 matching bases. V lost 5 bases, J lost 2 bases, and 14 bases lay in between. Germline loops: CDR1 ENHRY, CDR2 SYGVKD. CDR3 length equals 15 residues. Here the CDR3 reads CAISSDGGVTDTQYF. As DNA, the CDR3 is TGTGCCATCAGTTCGGATGGCGGGGTCACAGATACGCAGTATTTT.

The CDR3 reads CASSLAATTGELFF. CDR3 sequence (DNA): TGTGCCAGCAGTTTAGCAGCAACCACCGGGGAGCTGTTTTTT. V usage is TRBV6-2 or TRBV6-3 and J usage is TRBJ2-2; D is unclear. V lost 4 bases to trimming and J lost 4 bases, with 10 bases between them. CDR3 length equals 14 residues. Germline assignment: CDR1 MNHEY and CDR2 SVGEGT.

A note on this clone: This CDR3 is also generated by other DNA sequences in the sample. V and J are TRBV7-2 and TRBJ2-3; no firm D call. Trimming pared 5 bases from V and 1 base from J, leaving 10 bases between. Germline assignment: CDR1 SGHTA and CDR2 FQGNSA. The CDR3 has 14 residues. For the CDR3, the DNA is TGTGCCAGCAGCCCCATAGGTGGCACAGATACGCAGTATTTT. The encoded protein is CASSPIGGTDTQYF.